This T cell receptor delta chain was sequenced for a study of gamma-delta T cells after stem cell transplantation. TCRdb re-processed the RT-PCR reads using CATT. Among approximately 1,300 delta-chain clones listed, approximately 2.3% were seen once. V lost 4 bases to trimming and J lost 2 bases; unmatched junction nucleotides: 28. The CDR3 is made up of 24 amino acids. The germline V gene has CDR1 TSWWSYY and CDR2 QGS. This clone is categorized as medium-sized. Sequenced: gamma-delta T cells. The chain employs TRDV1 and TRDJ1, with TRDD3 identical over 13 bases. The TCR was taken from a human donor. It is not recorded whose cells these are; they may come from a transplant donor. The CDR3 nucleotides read TGTGCTCTTGGGGTAGGCCTGTGGATCACCCAATTAAGTACTGGGGGATACGGGACCGATAAACTCATCTTT. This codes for CALGVGLWITQLSTGGYGTDKLIF.